Listed here is a single T cell receptor (beta chain). Its antigen is not yet known. Base-call qualities are not available, and no considerably larger clone is one nucleotide away. What this sample's time point label stands for: baseline before first vaccination. Samples from vaccinated people were obtained from the UK trials COV001 and COV002, which included a single-blind randomized controlled phase 2/3 trial of AZD1222 (ChAdOx1 nCoV-19) in healthy adults. For TCRbeta chain sequencing, PBMC samples from trial participants were taken at day 0 and at day 28 after the second dose. The CDR3 regions of human TCRbeta chains were analyzed by immunosequencing. From the authors' description of their analysis: Repertoire TCRs were checked for matches against a reference library of SARS-CoV-2-specific TCRs that had been generated using the MIRA antigen-specificity platform. Breadth was defined as the fraction of unique TCRs that were SARS-CoV-2-associated. Depth was defined as the fraction of total T cells that were SARS-CoV-2-associated. Using the MIRA data, each spike-specific TCR was mapped to the spike region that the TCR reacts to and placed in a CD4 or CD8 class. Log10-transformed breadth and depth values were compared by one-way ANOVA with Sidak's multiple comparisons tests. TCRdb re-hosts the immuneACCESS table, in-frame sequences only. Its copies lack some clones; in the studies checked, an unresolved V gene accounts for under half of them, and the cause for the rest is not known. The DNA gave D and trimming, while V, J and clone size come from that table. In all, the sample holds roughly 100,000 clones, and about 85% of those were seen once. The ten largest clones capture 5% of the sample.

V is clipped by 0 bases and J by 2 bases, and the sequence between their germline boundaries is 10 bases long. From the germline V gene (reference sequence), CDR1 is MNHNY and CDR2 is SVGAGI. The CDR3 goes from the cysteine to the phenylalanine over 15 residues. The retained sequence is limited to the CDR3, 45 bases, with the frame set at the first base. This entry belongs to a study of T cell responses to AZD1222 COVID-19 vaccine (TCRdb year 2021). Study-wide context: Because spike-specific TCR depth and breadth did not differ between the two schedules, AZD1222 recipients who got a second dose at roughly 4 weeks were pooled with those who got a second dose at roughly 12 weeks. A total of more than 230 trial participants underwent TCR sequencing, of whom nearly 210 had received two doses of AZD1222 and some 25 had received two doses of the MenACWY control vaccine. Trial participants were enrolled by age into subgroups of 18-55, 56-69 and 70-plus years, and around 150, 29 and 61 TCR-sequenced participants, respectively, were included in these subgroups. The research as a whole found: Reportedly, almost half of the unique spike-specific TCRs recognized epitopes lying outside the regions that are mutated in the B.1.351 and B.1.1.7 variants. Conclusions about previously exposed vaccinees are limited, since just a handful of AZD1222 recipients were seropositive for SARS-CoV-2 at baseline. Because no samples from the day 14 peak response were available, repertoires could be characterized only after the peak T cell response. CD4 TCRs associated with the vaccine covered the entire spike protein, and the dominant responses were in regions 160-218 and 743-854. After two AZD1222 doses, both the breadth and the depth of spike-specific TCRs were significantly higher than at day 0 and than in MenACWY recipients. Participants were mostly white British, with more females than males. The authors suggested clonal diversity may have been underestimated. The 56-69-year group was small, and its depth increase did not reach significance, likely because of low power.

The sequencing used peripheral blood, collected on day 0 of AZD1222 vaccination. This receptor was taken from an adult in good health. The chain was built from TRBV6-6 and TRBJ2-5, with the D gene too uncertain to name. The bases are TGTGCCAGCAGTTACTCTCCCGGGTCTCAAGAGACCCAGTACTTC. This sequence encodes CASSYSPGSQETQYF.